The 22 T cell receptor beta chains given below trace back to one sample, sequenced in a study of blood T cell repertoires in COVID-19. Some clones are missing from TCRdb's copy, which holds only in-frame ones; the method was immunoSEQ multiplex PCR. The table shows 150,000 to 200,000 clones, with roughly 78% occurring only once. Sequenced sample: peripheral blood. Receptors originate from a woman of 80 years or more with active or convalescent COVID-19.

The chain links TRBV7-9 to TRBJ1-3, with unresolved D. V shed 3 bases and J shed 0 bases, with 6 bases lying between them. Germline assignment: CDR1 SEHNR and CDR2 FQNEAQ (reference sequence). This CDR3 contains 14 residues. CDR3 region: CASSFATSGNTIYF. CDR3 coding DNA: TGTGCCAGCAGCTTTGCTACCTCTGGAAACACCATATATTTT. Full variable domain (outside the CDR3, taken from reference TRBV7-9 and TRBJ1-3): DTGVSQNPRHKITKRGQNVTFRCDPISEHNRLYWYRQTLGQGPEFLTYFQNEAQLEKSRLLSDRFSAERPKGSFSTLEIQRTEQGDSAMYLCASSFATSGNTIYFGEGSWLTVV.

This clone occurred a few times. The chain joins TRBV7-9 to TRBJ2-1; 13 bases map to TRBD2. Looked up from germline, CDR1 is SEHNR and CDR2 is FQNEAQ (reference sequence). This CDR3 is 15 amino acids long. With 5 bases clipped from V and 6 bases from J, the junction kept 4 bases outside the gene matches. CDR3 sequence: CASSRRLAGGNEQFF. As DNA, the CDR3 is TGTGCCAGCAGCCGGCGACTAGCGGGGGGCAATGAGCAGTTCTTC.

The genes are TRBV6-5 and TRBJ1-1; D gene ambiguous. V lost 6 bases, J lost 4 bases, and 18 bases lay in between. CDR3 length: 15 residues. Germline CDR1 reads MNHEY; CDR2 reads SVGAGI. CDR3 protein: CASSSFWGGGTEAFF. The DNA for the CDR3 is TGTGCCAGCAGCTCCTTTTGGGGAGGTGGCACTGAAGCTTTCTTT.

The rearrangement joins TRBV5-1 to TRBJ2-3; 8 positions agree with TRBD2. This CDR3 is 18 amino acids long. V was pared by 0 bases and J by 6 bases, with 15 bases of the junction left unmatched. Germline V CDR1 and CDR2: SGHRS, YFSETQ. The CDR3 spells CASSLVGLAGLVRDTQYF. For the CDR3, the DNA is TGCGCCAGCAGCTTGGTAGGGCTAGCGGGTCTAGTCCGGGATACGCAGTATTTT. Full variable domain (missing parts from reference TRBV5-1 and TRBJ2-3): KAGVTQTPRYLIKTRGQQVTLSCSPISGHRSVSWYQQTPGQGLQFLFEYFSETQRNKGNFPGRFSGRQFSNSRSEMNVSTLELGDSALYLCASSLVGLAGLVRDTQYFGPGTRLTVL.

This clone was counted at least ten times. The genes are TRBV5-4 and TRBJ2-3, with TRBD2 identical over 13 bases. This CDR3 spans 16 amino acids. CDR1 SGHNT and CDR2 YYREEE come from the germline V gene (reference sequence). Trimming removed 1 base from V and 2 bases from J; junction bases left unmatched: 1. CDR3 bases: TGTGCCAGCAGCTTGACTAGCGGGGGGGCCACAGATACGCAGTATTTT. Translated, it gives CASSLTSGGATDTQYF.

This clone turned up a few times. This rearrangement joins TRBV7-9 to TRBJ1-2, with D possibly being TRBD1 (6 bases). The CDR3 is made up of 15 amino acids. CDR1 is SEHNR and CDR2 is FQNEAQ in the germline V gene (reference sequence). Trimming stripped 3 bases from V and 1 base from J, with 12 bases between. The CDR3, as DNA: TGTGCCAGCAGCTTCGGACAGAATGATAACTATGGCTACACCTTC. It yields the protein CASSFGQNDNYGYTF.

The chain carries TRBV5-6 and TRBJ1-6, with TRBD1 matching 9 bases. This CDR3 spans 16 amino acids. The germline V gene encodes CDR1 SGHDT and CDR2 YYEEEE. The V gene end was trimmed by 4 bases and the J gene end by 5 bases; junction bases not matched to a gene: 7. The CDR3 here is CASSPDGTGHNSPLHF. In DNA, the CDR3 is TGTGCCAGCAGCCCCGACGGGACAGGGCATAATTCACCCCTCCACTTT. Combining the CDR3 with reference TRBV5-6 and TRBJ1-6 gives the whole variable domain DAGVTQSPTHLIKTRGQQVTLRCSPKSGHDTVSWYQQALGQGPQFIFQYYEEEERQRGNFPDRFSGHQFPNYSSELNVNALLLGDSALYLCASSPDGTGHNSPLHFGNGTRLTVT.

The rearrangement links TRBV28 to TRBJ1-1; weak D call: TRBD1 (6 bases). Germline V lookup: CDR1 MDHEN, CDR2 SYDVKM. Deletions cut 7 bases from V and 0 bases from J, with 15 bases between. This CDR3 has 15 residues. This CDR3 reads CASIPGQPMNTEAFF. The CDR3 region has the DNA TGTGCCAGCATCCCGGGACAACCTATGAACACTGAAGCTTTCTTT.

This chain links TRBV7-9 with TRBJ2-3; the match to TRBD1 covers 7 bases. V lost 1 base to trimming and J lost 4 bases; unmatched junction nucleotides: 2. The germline CDR1 and CDR2 sequences are SEHNR and FQNEAQ (reference sequence). The CDR3 length is 14 residues. The CDR3: CASSLDRGADTQYF. The CDR3 region has the DNA TGTGCCAGCAGCTTAGACAGGGGTGCAGATACGCAGTATTTT.

The chain has TRBV6-5 and TRBJ1-2, with TRBD1 matching 7 bases. With V trimmed by 0 bases and J by 4 bases, 5 bases remained unmatched. This CDR3 region has 15 residues. Germline V gives CDR1 MNHEY, CDR2 SVGAGI. CDR3 protein: CASSYSRTGLYGYTF. Written as DNA, the CDR3 is TGTGCCAGCAGTTACTCGAGGACAGGCCTCTATGGCTACACCTTC.

The chain joins TRBV5-1 to TRBJ1-6; perhaps TRBD1 as D (5 bases). CDR1 SGHRS and CDR2 YFSETQ come from the germline V gene. V lost 5 bases and J lost 6, with 12 bases in between. The CDR3 contains 14 residues. This chain's CDR3 is CASRLEDTNSPLHF. Here the CDR3 DNA reads TGCGCCAGCAGATTAGAGGACACTAATTCACCCCTCCACTTT.

The chain's CDR3 is CSVERPLAGGSKTEAFF. CDR3 nucleotide sequence: TGCAGCGTTGAACGACCACTGGCAGGGGGTAGTAAGACTGAAGCTTTCTTT. The chain uses TRBV29-1 and TRBJ1-1; 7 nucleotides line up with TRBD1. Germline CDR1 is SQVTM and CDR2 is ANQGSEA. This CDR3 is built from 17 residues. V lost 2 bases, J lost 5 bases, and 17 bases stayed unmatched. The full variable domain, with the rest looked up from reference TRBV29-1 and TRBJ1-1, is SAVISQKPSRDICQRGTSLTIQCQVDSQVTMMFWYRQQPGQSLTLIATANQGSEATYESGFVIDKFPISRPNLTFSTLTVSNMSPEDSSIYLCSVERPLAGGSKTEAFFGQGTRLTVV.

V and J are TRBV6-5 and TRBJ1-1, with a weak D call TRBD1 (5 bases). V lost 4 bases, J lost 1 base, and 16 bases lay in between. CDR1 MNHEY and CDR2 SVGAGI come from the germline V gene. The CDR3 consists of 16 residues. DNA of the CDR3: TGTGCCAGCAGTTGGAGGGGCGACAGTGAGAACACTGAAGCTTTCTTT. Translation gives CASSWRGDSENTEAFF.

This clone appeared many times. The chain is built from TRBV6-5 and TRBJ2-2; D is perhaps TRBD2 (6 bases). The CDR3 is 13 residues long. V lost 7 bases and J lost 3, with 9 bases in between. Germline CDR1 reads MNHEY; CDR2 reads SVGAGI. The CDR3 DNA follows: TGTGCCAGCAAGGAGGGGTACACCGGGGAGCTGTTTTTT. This sequence encodes CASKEGYTGELFF.

In this sample, this clone turned up once. V and J are TRBV21-1 and TRBJ1-5; TRBD1 is taken as the D call from the table, unchecked against the DNA. TRBV21-1 is given as a pseudogene. The CDR3 runs to 19 residues. CDR3 residues: CASSTPIDRARTQSQPQHF. CDR3 DNA sequence: TGTGCCAGCAGCACTCCCATCGACAGGGCTCGAACCCAATCCCAGCCCCAGCATTTT.

This chain joins TRBV2 and TRBJ2-7, with 12 bases fitting TRBD2. The CDR3 is 16 residues long. V was clipped by 6 bases and J by 4 bases; unmatched bases: 10. Germline V CDR1 and CDR2: SNHLY, FYNNEI. CDR3: CASRSLAGGRRYEQYF. The CDR3, as DNA: TGTGCCAGCAGGTCTCTAGCGGGGGGGCGAAGATACGAGCAGTACTTC.

The chain has TRBV19 and TRBJ2-2, with 11 bases matching TRBD1. The CDR3 loop spans 15 amino acids. The germline V gene encodes CDR1 LNHDA and CDR2 SQIVND (reference sequence). The trim removed 3 bases at V and 6 bases at J, leaving 3 bases unmatched. This CDR3 reads CASSIRTGGPGELFF. CDR3 sequence (DNA): TGTGCCAGTAGTATTCGGACAGGGGGCCCCGGGGAGCTGTTTTTT.

This clone showed up just once. The V and J genes are TRBV7-9 and TRBJ2-3; 10 positions agree with TRBD2. Per the germline V gene, CDR1 is SEHNR and CDR2 is FQNEAQ (reference sequence). The J segment lost 4 bases and the V segment lost 5 bases, leaving 9 bases of the junction unmatched. This CDR3 is 16 amino acids long. CDR3 loop: CASSPRSGGAADTQYF. DNA for the CDR3: TGTGCCAGCAGCCCTCGAAGCGGGGGGGCCGCAGATACGCAGTATTTT.

This chain links TRBV6-5 with TRBJ1-2; 9 nucleotides match TRBD1. V was clipped by 4 bases and J by 4 bases; unmatched bases: 4. The CDR3 consists of 14 residues. Germline CDR1 is MNHEY and CDR2 is SVGAGI. The CDR3 is CASSSGTGIYGYTF. In nucleotides, the CDR3 is TGTGCCAGCAGTTCTGGGACAGGGATCTATGGCTACACCTTC.

This clone was seen only once. The rearrangement links TRBV5-1 to TRBJ2-2; tentatively, D is TRBD1 (6 bases). Germline V gives CDR1 SGHRS, CDR2 YFSETQ. V gave up 3 bases and J gave up 7 bases, with 16 bases separating them. CDR3 length: 15 residues. The CDR3 loop is CASSSWDNRGGELFF. The CDR3 coding sequence is TGCGCCAGCAGCTCCTGGGACAACCGAGGCGGGGAGCTGTTTTTT.

This clone was seen many times. DNA of the CDR3: TGTGCCAGCAGTCTGGGACAGGGTACTCGACTGCAGTACTTC. Its protein product is CASSLGQGTRLQYF. The chain couples TRBV28 to TRBJ2-7; 9 bases fit TRBD1. The junction had 11 bases not matched to a gene; V was cut back by 5 bases and J by 9 bases. The CDR3 runs to 14 residues. Germline CDR1 and CDR2: MDHEN and SYDVKM. Using reference TRBV28 and TRBJ2-7 for the parts outside the CDR3, the full variable domain is DVKVTQSSRYLVKRTGEKVFLECVQDMDHENMFWYRQDPGLGLRLIYFSYDVKMKEKGDIPEGYSVSREKKERFSLILESASTNQTSMYLCASSLGQGTRLQYFGPGTRLTVT.

V gene TRBV5-1 combines with J gene TRBJ2-7, with D possibly TRBD2 on 6 matching bases. V was clipped by 4 bases and J by 3 bases, with 17 bases between them. There are 15 residues in the CDR3. From germline, CDR1 is SGHRS and CDR2 YFSETQ. CDR3: CASSPGWGDLYEQYF. The DNA of the CDR3 is TGCGCCAGCAGCCCCGGCTGGGGGGATCTCTACGAGCAGTACTTC.